Detailed here is one T cell receptor beta chain. Other DNA sequences in this sample translate to the same CDR3. This specimen comes from a study of blood T cell repertoires in COVID-19. At the level of the study: Sources were T cells, B-cell-depleted T cells, or PBMCs; the material itself was cDNA or gDNA.

Libraries were prepared by immunoSEQ multiplex PCR; TCRdb keeps only in-frame clonotypes and omits some of them. The data contain roughly 180,000 clones, 82% of them singletons. Between the trimmed V and J ends, which lost 6 bases and 1 base, there was a span of 9 bases. The CDR3 spans 13 residues. CDR1 LNHDA and CDR2 SQIVND come from the germline V gene (reference sequence). This sequence was found in a middle-aged man who had recovered from COVID-19. This sequence joins TRBV19 and TRBJ1-2, with a weak D call TRBD1 (5 bases). The sequenced sample was PBMCs or T cells enriched from blood (not recorded which). DNA for the CDR3: TGTGCCAGTAGCCCAGACAGTAACTATGGCTACACCTTC. Its translation is CASSPDSNYGYTF.